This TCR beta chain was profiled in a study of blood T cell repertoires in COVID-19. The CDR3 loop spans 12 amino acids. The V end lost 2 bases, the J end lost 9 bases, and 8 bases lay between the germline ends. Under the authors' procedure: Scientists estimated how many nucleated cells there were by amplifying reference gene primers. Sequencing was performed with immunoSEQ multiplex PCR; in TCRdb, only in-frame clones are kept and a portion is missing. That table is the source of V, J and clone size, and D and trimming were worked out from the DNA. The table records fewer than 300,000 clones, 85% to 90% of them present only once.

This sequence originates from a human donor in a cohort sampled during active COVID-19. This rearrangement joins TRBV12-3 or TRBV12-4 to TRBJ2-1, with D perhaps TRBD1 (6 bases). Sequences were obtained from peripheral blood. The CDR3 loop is CASSLRRGEQFF. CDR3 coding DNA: TGTGCCAGCAGTTTACGCAGGGGTGAGCAGTTCTTC.